This note documents a single T cell receptor (beta chain) sequence. Its antigen is undetermined. This CDR3 is 15 amino acids long. CDR1 is SGDLS and CDR2 is YYNGEE in the germline V gene. Unmatched junction bases numbered 7, after V lost 3 bases and J lost 7 bases. This sample stems from a study of cytomegalovirus exposure and HLA in healthy donors. The study, taken as a whole, reports: The authors judged a highly shared variant cluster likely a sequencing artifact.

The PCR was carried out with 60 Vbeta primers and 13 Jbeta primers. The assay was immunoSEQ multiplex PCR, and TCRdb's table has in-frame clones only and misses some. This table has about 150,000 clones, around 88% appearing once. This receptor was taken from a woman between 18 and 29 years old in good health and CMV-seronegative. The sequencing input was PBMCs. The rearrangement joins TRBV9 to TRBJ1-2; 12 positions match TRBD1. CDR3 sequence reads: CASSARDRGPSGYTF. The CDR3, as DNA: TGTGCCAGCAGCGCGCGGGACAGGGGGCCGAGTGGCTACACCTTC.